In its sample, the clone carrying this T cell receptor beta chain was seen many times. Each cDNA got a UMI-containing oligo ligated at its 3' end. An equimolar mix of RC1.1 and RC1.2 primed the beta chain across TRBC1 and TRBC2. TCRdb ran MiXCR on the UMI-ligation and nested PCR reads and lists one entry per CDR3 protein. Of roughly 50,000 distinct CDR3 sequences in the sample, 9% to 15% were seen once. The record originates from a study of quantifying T cell responses using KT2 cells. The overall study: RNA was reverse transcribed with TCR alpha and beta constant-region primers. The second PCR ran as a qPCR until a predetermined fluorescence threshold was reached. The T4 ligation step was estimated to exceed 9% efficiency under optimum conditions.

CDR1 and CDR2 (germline): SNHLY, FYNNEI. This CDR3 contains 15 residues. V lost 6 bases and J lost 3, with 15 bases in between. The V call is TRBV2, the J call TRBJ2-1; possibly TRBD1 for D (6 bases). Specimen: PBMCs spiked with cells of the T cell clone KT2. This TCR came from a human donor. The CDR3 loop reads CASRKTDSNYNEQFF. CDR3 in DNA: TGTGCCAGCAGGAAGACGGACAGCAACTACAATGAGCAGTTCTTC.